These T cell receptor beta chains were read from a single sample in a study of shared clonotypes between healthy human individuals. Measured with immunoSEQ multiplex PCR; TCRdb has only the in-frame clones, and not every one. The table shows millions of clones, with approximately 93% occurring only once. The material sequenced was naive CD4+ T cells from PBMCs. These receptors were obtained from a man between 18 and 29 years old in good health. Some clones in this sample may be carry-over from other donors' samples. The CDR3 runs from the conserved cysteine through the conserved F or W. A D gene is named only where the DNA matches it firmly. A clone size is listed for some rows: how often the clone was seen (once, few, many), or a class if it is expanded.

d_call	j_call	cdr3_length	clone_size	v_call	cdr3_aa	cdr3_nt
TRBD2	TRBJ2-1	15	-	TRBV18	CASSLPPSGGSEQFF	TGTGCCAGCTCCCTACCCCCGAGCGGGGGCAGTGAGCAGTTCTTC
TRBD2	TRBJ2-2	16	once	TRBV28	CASSRLSGRAWVELFF	TGTGCCAGCAGTAGACTTAGCGGGAGGGCCTGGGTGGAGCTGTTTTTT
-	TRBJ2-4	14	-	TRBV7-9	CASSRSSGDQLKNF	TGTGCCAGCAGCCGGAGTTCGGGCGACCAGCTGAAGAACTTC
TRBD1	TRBJ2-5	14	-	TRBV6-6	CASNLQGAYETQYF	TGTGCCAGCAATCTACAGGGGGCGTACGAGACCCAGTACTTC
TRBD1	TRBJ1-1	13	-	TRBV7-6	CASSSSQGVAAFF	TGTGCCAGCAGTTCCTCACAGGGGGTGGCAGCTTTCTTT
-	TRBJ1-2	15	-	TRBV5-1	CASSGGSSKQYGYTF	TGCGCCAGCAGCGGAGGATCTTCAAAACAATATGGCTACACCTTC
-	TRBJ1-6	14	-	TRBV7-2	CASSLAWGESPLHF	TGTGCCAGCAGCTTAGCGTGGGGGGAATCACCCCTCCACTTT
TRBD1	TRBJ2-7	12	-	TRBV6-1	CASRTGAVEQYF	TGTGCCAGCCGGACAGGGGCGGTCGAGCAGTACTTC
-	TRBJ2-2	13	-	TRBV5-4	CASSLEGPGELFF	TGTGCCAGCAGCTTGGAGGGTCCCGGGGAGCTGTTTTTT
-	TRBJ2-7	14	-	TRBV28	CASSNGGMSYEQYF	TGTGCCAGCAGTAACGGCGGGATGTCCTACGAGCAGTACTTC
-	TRBJ2-5	13	-	TRBV29-1	CSAALGVSETQYF	TGCAGCGCCGCCTTAGGAGTTAGCGAGACCCAGTACTTC
-	TRBJ2-7	16	-	TRBV7-2	CASSLVFRQDLYEQYF	TGTGCCAGCAGCTTAGTTTTTCGACAGGACCTTTACGAGCAGTACTTC
-	TRBJ1-2	15	once	TRBV5-1	CASSLDALGPYGYTF	TGCGCCAGCAGCTTGGATGCTCTCGGCCCCTATGGCTACACCTTC
-	TRBJ2-1	14	-	TRBV6-5	CASSYDRSVSEQFF	TGTGCCAGCAGTTATGACAGGTCGGTCTCTGAGCAGTTCTTC
-	TRBJ2-7	11	once	TRBV29-1	CSVGNSYEQYF	TGCAGCGTTGGGAATTCCTACGAGCAGTACTTC
TRBD2	TRBJ2-4	15	-	TRBV9	CASSERTTSGYIQYF	TGTGCCAGCAGCGAGAGGACCACTAGCGGGTACATTCAGTACTTC
-	TRBJ2-3	13	-	TRBV6-6	CASSYPGADTQYF	TGTGCCAGCAGTTACCCTGGAGCGGATACGCAGTATTTT
-	TRBJ1-5	18	-	TRBV6-1	CASSEESYSQIWNQPQHF	TGTGCCAGCAGTGAAGAGTCCTACAGCCAGATTTGGAATCAGCCCCAGCATTTT
-	TRBJ2-7	14	once	TRBV2	CASTRTVVTYEQYF	TGTGCCAGCACCCGAACGGTGGTGACCTACGAGCAGTACTTC
-	TRBJ2-5	15	-	TRBV7-3	CASSLQSGLQETQYF	TGTGCCAGCAGCCTCCAGAGCGGACTCCAAGAGACCCAGTACTTC
TRBD1	TRBJ1-4	17	-	TRBV28	CASSQNGQDQTNEKLFF	TGTGCCAGCAGCCAAAACGGACAGGATCAAACTAATGAAAAACTGTTTTTT
TRBD2	TRBJ2-1	15	-	TRBV5-1	CASSPSGREYNEQFF	TGCGCCAGCAGCCCTAGCGGGAGGGAGTACAATGAGCAGTTCTTC
-	TRBJ2-1	13	-	TRBV9	CASSSQLHNEQFF	TGTGCCAGCAGCTCTCAGCTCCACAATGAGCAGTTCTTC
TRBD2	TRBJ2-7	16	-	TRBV5-6	CASSLRVIAGGYEQYF	TGTGCCAGCAGCCTAAGGGTGATAGCGGGAGGGTACGAGCAGTACTTC
-	TRBJ1-1	14	-	TRBV15	CATSLGWGDTEAFF	TGTGCCACCAGCCTTGGGTGGGGGGACACTGAAGCTTTCTTT
-	TRBJ1-4	16	-	TRBV5-1	CASSLRRGTENEKLFF	TGCGCCAGCAGCCTGCGCCGCGGGACGGAAAATGAAAAACTGTTTTTT
-	TRBJ1-1	15	-	TRBV2	CASSEQGRMNTEAFF	TGTGCCAGCAGTGAACAGGGTAGAATGAACACTGAAGCTTTCTTT
-	TRBJ1-5	14	-	TRBV6-1	CASSEGWGNQPQHF	TGTGCCAGCAGTGAAGGGTGGGGCAATCAGCCCCAGCATTTT
-	TRBJ1-5	13	-	TRBV7-2	CASSLRSNQPQHF	TGTGCCAGCAGCTTACGCAGCAATCAGCCCCAGCATTTT
-	TRBJ2-7	13	-	TRBV18	CASSPSSSYEQYF	TGTGCCAGCTCACCATCTAGCTCCTACGAGCAGTACTTC
-	TRBJ1-5	13	-	TRBV6-6	CASSLQGNQPQHF	TGTGCCAGCAGTCTTCAGGGTAATCAGCCCCAGCATTTT
-	TRBJ2-5	14	-	TRBV28	CASSPGGGKETQYF	TGTGCCAGCAGTCCCGGGGGCGGGAAAGAGACCCAGTACTTC
-	TRBJ2-3	18	-	TRBV12-5	CASGFSGRTVNREDTQYF	TGTGCTAGTGGTTTTTCGGGGCGGACAGTCAATCGGGAGGATACGCAGTATTTT
-	TRBJ1-4	15	-	TRBV2	CASSIAGATNEKLFF	TGTGCCAGCAGTATAGCGGGAGCAACTAATGAAAAACTGTTTTTT
-	TRBJ2-5	13	-	TRBV11-3	CASSLGLQETQYF	TGTGCCAGCAGCTTGGGTCTCCAAGAGACCCAGTACTTC
-	TRBJ2-7	14	-	TRBV29-1	CSVEGDRSSYEQYF	TGCAGCGTTGAAGGGGACCGTTCTTCCTACGAGCAGTACTTC
-	TRBJ1-2	14	-	TRBV30	CAWSRQLPNYGYTF	TGTGCCTGGAGCCGACAGCTTCCTAACTATGGCTACACCTTC
-	TRBJ2-2	12	-	TRBV27	CASSLDQRKLFF	TGTGCCAGCAGTTTAGATCAGAGGAAGCTGTTTTTT
-	TRBJ2-3	13	-	TRBV6-5	CASSRGVSDTQYF	TGTGCCAGCAGCAGAGGGGTTTCAGATACGCAGTATTTT
TRBD1	TRBJ2-3	16	once	TRBV25-1	CASQGPRDREADTQYF	TGTGCCAGCCAAGGTCCTAGGGACAGGGAGGCAGATACGCAGTATTTT
TRBD2	TRBJ2-4	14	once	TRBV28	CASSFTRTSNIQYF	TGTGCCAGCAGTTTCACTAGGACTAGCAACATTCAGTACTTC
-	TRBJ2-7	15	-	TRBV5-1	CASSLGPTSSYEQYF	TGCGCCAGCAGCTTGGGACCCACGAGCTCCTACGAGCAGTACTTC
TRBD1	TRBJ2-4	15	-	TRBV15	CATSRRTGVGNIQYF	TGTGCCACCAGCCGAAGAACAGGGGTGGGAAACATTCAGTACTTC
-	TRBJ2-5	13	-	TRBV7-2	CASSWPGRETQYF	TGTGCCAGCAGCTGGCCGGGCCGAGAGACCCAGTACTTC
TRBD1	TRBJ1-2	15	-	TRBV4-1	CASSQDGTVNDGYTF	TGCGCCAGCAGCCAAGACGGGACAGTCAACGATGGCTACACCTTC
-	TRBJ2-2	14	-	TRBV2	CASSAQGNTGELFF	TGTGCCAGCAGTGCCCAGGGAAACACCGGGGAGCTGTTTTTT
-	TRBJ2-2	16	once	TRBV6-4	CASSDYPGANTGELFF	TGTGCCAGCAGTGATTATCCGGGGGCGAACACCGGGGAGCTGTTTTTT
TRBD1	TRBJ2-3	15	-	TRBV9	CASSYRDRGTDTQYF	TGTGCCAGCAGCTACCGGGACAGGGGCACAGATACGCAGTATTTT
-	TRBJ2-7	15	once	TRBV27	CASSLSTYSWYEQYF	TGTGCCAGCAGTTTATCGACGTACTCCTGGTACGAGCAGTACTTC
TRBD1	TRBJ1-3	17	-	TRBV4-1	CASTSGQGFFSGNTIYF	TGCGCCAGCACCTCGGGACAGGGCTTTTTCTCTGGAAACACCATATATTTT
-	TRBJ2-3	18	-	TRBV7-9	CASSPQGSWLYITDTQYF	TGTGCCAGCAGCCCGCAGGGTAGTTGGCTCTATATCACAGATACGCAGTATTTT
-	TRBJ1-1	12	-	TRBV30	CAWTRGNTEAFF	TGTGCCTGGACCAGGGGAAACACTGAAGCTTTCTTT
-	TRBJ1-2	15	-	TRBV9	CASSLFTRANYGYTF	TGTGCCAGCAGCCTGTTCACGAGGGCGAACTATGGCTACACCTTC
-	TRBJ2-3	14	-	TRBV10-3	CAIQGLGATDTQYF	TGTGCCATCCAGGGTCTAGGGGCCACAGATACGCAGTATTTT
-	TRBJ1-5	14	-	TRBV27	CASSLRGRGQPQHF	TGTGCCAGCAGTTTGAGGGGCCGCGGGCAGCCCCAGCATTTT
TRBD2	TRBJ2-3	13	-	TRBV2	CASKRERTDTQYF	TGTGCCAGCAAGCGGGAGAGAACAGATACGCAGTATTTT
-	TRBJ1-2	12	-	TRBV5-1	CASSSNTQGYTF	TGCGCCAGCAGCTCAAACACCCAGGGCTACACCTTC
-	TRBJ1-2	16	-	TRBV14	CASSQDSSAGNYGYTF	TGTGCCAGCAGCCAAGATTCTTCGGCAGGAAACTATGGCTACACCTTC
TRBD1	TRBJ2-1	15	-	TRBV27	CASRYSTGGKNEQFF	TGTGCCAGCAGGTATTCGACAGGGGGAAAGAATGAGCAGTTCTTC
-	TRBJ2-5	12	once	TRBV5-6	CASSYEWGTQYF	TGTGCCAGCAGCTATGAGTGGGGGACCCAGTACTTC